This T cell receptor (beta chain) comes out of a study of human T cells and chemical hapten exposure listed by TCRdb under 2021. For context, the study as a whole: For sensitization, 2% DPC in acetone was applied to a roughly 2 cm by roughly 2 cm area of upper inner arm skin. Throughout the study period of about 23 weeks, patients also received therapeutic DPC doses to the scalp every week. In alopecia patients, the study followed how the peripheral blood TCR repertoire changed in vivo over primary and secondary sensitization to diphenylcyclopropenone (DPC), a hapten. Libraries were combined into a pool for sequencing, and differences in TCR yield between samples came mainly from small differences in library volumes within the pool. The mostly female patient cohort included alopecia areata with under or over 50% scalp involvement, alopecia totalis and alopecia universalis. Twenty-nine alopecia patients provided blood for TCR sequencing at one to four time points (pre-sensitization, 2, 6 and 24 weeks). Patch testing was done on the upper back using Finn chambers containing 0.01% DPC, and results were scored after 6 days according to International Contact Dermatitis Research Group standards. Patient blood was sampled pre-sensitization (week 0) and at 2, 6 and about 24 weeks after DPC sensitization. Overall study results and their limits: The number of PT1 expanded TCRs positively correlated with patch test score, significant at thresholds 8, 16 and 32 but not 4. After repeated subsampling, the strength of the expansion versus patch-test correlation and the threshold at which it became significant changed. No change with DPC sensitization was found in the number of TCRs above 1 in 1000 frequency, and no evidence of global repertoire structure alterations was found. Compared with pre-sensitization or healthy control sets, expanded TCRs formed significantly more large CDR3 similarity clusters, which is consistent with antigen-driven responses. Alopecia, a presumed autoimmune disease, was present in all patients, so the immune response of the patients might differ from that of healthy individuals.

A note on this clonotype: No antigen is known for it. It has no much larger one-base neighbor in the sample; base qualities were not kept.

The library was produced with RACE. The run used a NextSeq 500. Library preparation attached unique molecular identifiers to individual cDNA molecules for quantitative, reproducible TCR counting. Each blood RNA sample was used to sequence both TCR alpha and TCR beta chains. The authors processed their data as follows. The median number of TCRs per sample was 90,000 to 100,000, ranging from 23,224 to 690,600. The Decombinator software suite was used to annotate the V, J and CDR3 of the TCR reads. For PS versus PT1 abundance plots, all samples were subsampled to the same number of TCRs (28,000). TCRs were defined as expanded if absent before sensitization and observed at least eight times at the 2-week time point. TCRdb reprocessing: public reads trimmed at Q25 with fastp, clones called with MiXCR, in-frame beta chains kept. Identical CDR3 protein sequences are pooled into one entry, listed with their most common genes and DNA. TCRdb assigned the V and J calls; the authors' analysis was not used. The sample contains 180,000 or so distinct CDR3 sequences, 20% to 25% of them found a single time. Of the sample, about 2.5% falls within the top ten clones.

The time point label for this specimen denotes: patch test 3, about 24 weeks after DPC sensitization. Read against the paper, the sample's treatment or condition label means: therapeutic diphenylcyclopropenone sensitization with weekly scalp DPC. At every patch-test visit, the blood draw took place before the patch test was put on. To be eligible, patients had to be aged 18 to 70, diagnosed with alopecia and judged suitable for DPC therapy, while pregnant patients were excluded. Total RNA was extracted from unfractionated whole blood that had been collected in Tempus Blood RNA tubes. The junction shows trimming of 5 bases on V and 4 bases on J, plus 17 bases between the germline ends. Reading the germline V gene gives CDR1 MNHEY and CDR2 SVGAGI. The CDR3 numbers 15 residues from cysteine through phenylalanine. The CDR3 DNA has 45 bases and is translated from base 1.

The chain joins TRBV6-5 to TRBJ1-2; TRBD1 is a possible D gene, resting on 5 matching bases. The sequence was obtained from a woman between 40 and 50 years old with alopecia areata. Some clones in this sample may be carry-over from other donors' samples. The material sequenced was whole blood, taken in connection with sensitization to the hapten diphenylcyclopropenone (DPC). The CDR3 protein is CASSGRGSGGYGYTF. The DNA reads as follows: TGTGCCAGCAGTGGGAGAGGGAGTGGGGGCTATGGCTACACCTTC.